This is a list of T cell receptor beta chains from one sample in a study of blood T cell repertoires in COVID-19. Clones were read by immunoSEQ multiplex PCR, and TCRdb kept only the in-frame ones, dropping some. The table includes some 150,000 clones, about nine tenths detected once. Sample: peripheral blood. These receptors were obtained from a woman aged 55-69 years with active or convalescent COVID-19. CDR3s include the opening cysteine and the closing phenylalanine or tryptophan. D genes are given only for firm matches. Clone size is not always given. Where it is, it says once, few, many or a class for expanded clones.

clone_size	v_call	d_call	j_call	cdr3_nt	cdr3_aa
.	TRBV18	TRBD2	TRBJ2-3	TGTGCCAGCTCACCACGTTCAAGCGGGGGGGCAGATACGCAGTATTTT	CASSPRSSGGADTQYF
.	TRBV15	TRBD2	TRBJ2-3	TGTGCCACCAGCAGAGATCCCACGGGTAGCGGGGGGGATACGCAGTATTTT	CATSRDPTGSGGDTQYF
.	TRBV9	.	TRBJ1-2	TGTGCCAGCAGCGTAGGGTCAGGGTCTAACTATGGCTACACCTTC	CASSVGSGSNYGYTF
.	TRBV7-9	.	TRBJ2-5	TGTGCCAGCAGCTCTACCGGGACTTCTCTAGAGACCCAGTACTTC	CASSSTGTSLETQYF
.	TRBV11-1	TRBD2	TRBJ2-5	TGTGCCAGCAGGACTAGCGGGGGGTCCGGAGAGACCCAGTACTTC	CASRTSGGSGETQYF
.	TRBV25-1	.	TRBJ2-3	TGTGCCAGCACGGACAGCTCCGTAGGGACAGATACGCAGTATTTT	CASTDSSVGTDTQYF
once	TRBV7-7	TRBD2	TRBJ2-5	TGTGCTAGCAGCCCCCTCCCTAGCGGGAAAGAGACCCAGTACTTC	CASSPLPSGKETQYF
.	TRBV7-8	TRBD2	TRBJ2-1	TGTGCCAGCAGCCAGGGAGGAGCGGGGGCCTCCTACAATGAGCAGTTCTTC	CASSQGGAGASYNEQFF
.	TRBV19	.	TRBJ1-2	TGTGCCAGTAGTGTGGGGAACAGGAACTATGGCTACACCTTC	CASSVGNRNYGYTF
.	TRBV4-3	.	TRBJ1-6	TGCGCCAGCAGCCAAGACGGACTGTCGGAATTATATAATTCACCCCTCCACTTT	CASSQDGLSELYNSPLHF
.	TRBV6-4	.	TRBJ1-6	TGTGCCAGCAGTGAAGAATCGGGGGTTGGCTCACCCCTCCACTTT	CASSEESGVGSPLHF
.	TRBV2	.	TRBJ1-2	TGTGCCAGCAGTGTAGGGGAGGACTATGGCTACACCTTC	CASSVGEDYGYTF
.	TRBV7-2	.	TRBJ2-3	TGTGCCAGCAGCTTAGGGGTGGACTTCACAGATACGCAGTATTTT	CASSLGVDFTDTQYF
.	TRBV4-1	.	TRBJ2-3	TGCGCCAGCAGCCAACTTAGTCGCACAGATACGCAGTATTTT	CASSQLSRTDTQYF
.	TRBV5-1	.	TRBJ2-7	TGCGCCAGCAGCCCTGCGGGGGCCGCCTACGAGCAGTACTTC	CASSPAGAAYEQYF
.	TRBV27	.	TRBJ2-5	TGTGCCAGCAGTCTAGCGCGCCTAGGACTCGGGACCCAGTACTTC	CASSLARLGLGTQYF
.	TRBV10-1	TRBD1	TRBJ1-1	TGCGCCAGCAGCCTAGGACAGGGGGACACTGAAGCTTTCTTT	CASSLGQGDTEAFF
.	TRBV7-2	TRBD1	TRBJ2-1	TGTGCCAGCAGCTTAGCGGGGACAGGGCTCTCCTACAATGAGCAGTTCTTC	CASSLAGTGLSYNEQFF
.	TRBV6-5	TRBD1	TRBJ1-2	TGTGCCAGCAGGACCCCGACAGGGGGAGACTATGGCTACACCTTC	CASRTPTGGDYGYTF
.	TRBV7-2	.	TRBJ2-7	TGTGCCAGCAGCTTAGAGGGGGGGCCCTACGAGCAGTACTTC	CASSLEGGPYEQYF
.	TRBV6-2/TRBV6-3	TRBD1	TRBJ1-1	TGTGCCAGCAGTTCCCAGACAGGGGGAGCTTTCTTT	CASSSQTGGAFF
.	TRBV19	TRBD1	TRBJ2-3	TGTGCCAGTAGTATAAGATTCCGGGACAGCGGCACAGATACGCAGTATTTT	CASSIRFRDSGTDTQYF
.	TRBV18	TRBD1	TRBJ2-7	TGTGCCAGCGCGGGACAGGGAAACGAGCAGTACTTC	CASAGQGNEQYF
.	TRBV3-1/TRBV3-2	.	TRBJ1-2	TGTGCCAGCAGCCCTAACAGGGATCTCTATGGCTACACCTTC	CASSPNRDLYGYTF
.	TRBV4-3	.	TRBJ2-7	TGCGCCAGCAGCCAAGGTCCGGTGGAGGCCTACGAGCAGTACTTC	CASSQGPVEAYEQYF
few	TRBV5-1	.	TRBJ1-1	TGCGCCAGCAGCTCGGACTGGGTGAACACTGAAGCTTTCTTT	CASSSDWVNTEAFF
once	TRBV2	.	TRBJ2-1	TGTGCCAGCACCTCGACAGGCCTGAACAATGAGCAGTTCTTC	CASTSTGLNNEQFF
.	TRBV2	.	TRBJ1-3	TGTGCCAGCAGGCGACAGGCGTACTCTGGAAACACCATATATTTT	CASRRQAYSGNTIYF
.	TRBV2	.	TRBJ1-2	TGTGCCAGCAGTGACCTGAGGGGCTACACCTTC	CASSDLRGYTF
.	TRBV18	.	TRBJ2-1	TGTGCCAGCTCACCAGCCAGCGGCATTGTCTACAATGAGCAGTTCTTC	CASSPASGIVYNEQFF
.	TRBV4-3	TRBD1	TRBJ2-4	TGCGCCAGCAGCCAAGAAGAAAGGGGGCCTGTGAGTCGTGCCAAAAACATTCAGTACTTC	CASSQEERGPVSRAKNIQYF
.	TRBV5-1	.	TRBJ2-5	TGCGCCAGCAGCTGGGGTGGGACTGATGAAGAGACCCAGTACTTC	CASSWGGTDEETQYF
.	TRBV12-3/TRBV12-4	.	TRBJ1-5	TGTGCCAGCAGTCCCCCGGGAGAGCAGCCCCAGCATTTT	CASSPPGEQPQHF
.	TRBV7-2	.	TRBJ2-5	TGTGCCAGCAGCTTAATCCCAGCGGATCAAGAGACCCAGTACTTC	CASSLIPADQETQYF
once	TRBV7-2	.	TRBJ1-5	TGTGCCAGCAGCTTAGACAGGGTCCAGCCCCAGCATTTT	CASSLDRVQPQHF
.	TRBV19	TRBD1	TRBJ1-2	TGTGCCAGTATCCAGGGGGCGTTCTCCTATGGCTACACCTTC	CASIQGAFSYGYTF
.	TRBV6-2/TRBV6-3	.	TRBJ1-1	TGTGCCAGCAGTTACGGAGGGGCGCGGAACACTGAAGCTTTCTTT	CASSYGGARNTEAFF
.	TRBV30	.	TRBJ1-1	TGTGCCTGGAGTGTACGGAGCACAAACACTGAAGCTTTCTTT	CAWSVRSTNTEAFF
.	TRBV25-1	.	TRBJ1-2	TGTGCCAGCAGTGAATCAAGGGGTGCCCATAACTATGGCTACACCTTC	CASSESRGAHNYGYTF
.	TRBV5-1	.	TRBJ2-3	TGCGCCAGCAGCCCTGGACACCCATTCACAGATACGCAGTATTTT	CASSPGHPFTDTQYF
.	TRBV6-5	.	TRBJ2-2	TGTGCCAGCAGTTACTTAACTGGGGAGCTGTTTTTT	CASSYLTGELFF
.	TRBV19	TRBD1	TRBJ1-6	TGTGCCAGTAGTCCAGGGACAGGGGGTGGATCACCCCTCCACTTT	CASSPGTGGGSPLHF
.	TRBV2	.	TRBJ2-3	TGTGCCAGCAGGGAGGCCTCTAGCACAGATACGCAGTATTTT	CASREASSTDTQYF
once	TRBV7-9	TRBD1	TRBJ2-7	TGTGCCAGCAGCTCAAATACAGGGGGGACGGTGTACGAGCAGTACTTC	CASSSNTGGTVYEQYF
once	TRBV9	.	TRBJ2-2	TGTGCCAGCAGCGGACCGCGGGGCTCCAGTAACACCGGGGAGCTGTTTTTT	CASSGPRGSSNTGELFF
.	TRBV11-3	TRBD2	TRBJ2-3	TGTGCCAGCAGCTTAGGGGGCGGGGGGACCCTCACAGATACGCAGTATTTT	CASSLGGGGTLTDTQYF